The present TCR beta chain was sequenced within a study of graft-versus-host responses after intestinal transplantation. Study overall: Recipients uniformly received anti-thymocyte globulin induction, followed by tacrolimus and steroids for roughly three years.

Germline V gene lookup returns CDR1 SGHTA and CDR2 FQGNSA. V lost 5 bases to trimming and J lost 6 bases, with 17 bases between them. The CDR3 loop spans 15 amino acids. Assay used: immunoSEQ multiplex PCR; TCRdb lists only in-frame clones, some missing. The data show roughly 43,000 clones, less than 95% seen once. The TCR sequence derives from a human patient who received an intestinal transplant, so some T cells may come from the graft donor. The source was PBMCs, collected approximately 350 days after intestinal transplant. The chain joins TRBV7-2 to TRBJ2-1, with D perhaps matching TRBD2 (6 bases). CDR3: CASSPAGLARNEQFF. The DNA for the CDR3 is TGTGCCAGCAGCCCGGCGGGGCTAGCGCGCAATGAGCAGTTCTTC.